Following are 23 T cell receptor beta chains from one sample sequenced in a study of blood T cell repertoires in COVID-19. The repertoire was sequenced with immunoSEQ multiplex PCR; TCRdb's copy has only in-frame clones and lacks some. The sample yields 100,000 to 150,000 clones, approximately 83% seen once. The sequenced sample consisted of peripheral blood. The receptors here all came from a woman at least 80 years old with acute or convalescent COVID-19.

V and J are TRBV2 and TRBJ1-5, with TRBD1 matching 8 bases. V shed 8 bases and J 7 bases; nucleotides not matched to a gene: 13. The V gene's germline CDR1 is SNHLY and CDR2 FYNNEI. This CDR3 comprises 15 residues. CDR3 sequence reads: CASQGNRGAQQPQHF. DNA of the CDR3: TGTGCCAGCCAGGGGAACAGGGGGGCCCAACAGCCCCAGCATTTT.

The chain links TRBV15 to TRBJ1-5; no clear D. The CDR3 runs 15 residues. V was clipped by 0 bases and J by 7 bases, with 13 bases between them. Germline V lookup: CDR1 LNHNV, CDR2 YYDKDF (reference sequence). CDR3 nucleotide sequence: TGTGCCACCAGCAGAGATCGTGCGACTCAACAGCCCCAGCATTTT. Encoded protein: CATSRDRATQQPQHF.

V is TRBV12-3 or TRBV12-4 and J is TRBJ1-1; D ambiguous. The length of the CDR3 is 13 residues. The ends were cut back, 5 bases at V and 2 bases at J, with 9 bases in the middle. Here the CDR3 DNA reads TGTGCCAGCAGTCCCACAACAAACACTGAAGCTTTCTTT. Its translation is CASSPTTNTEAFF.

The genes are TRBV6-5 and TRBJ1-3, with TRBD1 identical over 10 bases. Germline values: CDR1 MNHEY, CDR2 SVGAGI. This CDR3 contains 16 residues. V shed 4 bases, J shed 0 bases, and the junction held 3 bases outside the gene matches. The CDR3 sequence is CASSLTGGSSGNTIYF. In nucleotides, the CDR3 is TGTGCCAGCAGTTTGACAGGGGGCTCCTCTGGAAACACCATATATTTT.

Written as DNA, the CDR3 is TGTGCCAGCAGCGCCGGGACAGCCCAAGAGACCCAGTACTTC. As protein: CASSAGTAQETQYF. The gene calls are TRBV9 and TRBJ2-5; 7 nucleotides line up with TRBD1. The germline V gene has CDR1 SGDLS and CDR2 YYNGEE. CDR3 size: 14 residues. With 3 bases clipped from V and 1 base from J, the junction kept 3 bases outside the gene matches.

This chain uses TRBV10-3 with TRBJ1-1; TRBD1 agrees at 7 bases. CDR1 is ENHRY, CDR2 SYGVKD, per germline. After removal of 6 bases from V and 1 base from J, the junction contained 5 bases not matched to a gene. The CDR3 length is 14 residues. CDR3 nucleotide sequence: TGTGCCATCAGGTCCGGGACAGCGAACACTGAAGCTTTCTTT. This translates into CAIRSGTANTEAFF.

The chain combines TRBV6-6 with TRBJ1-2; D remains ambiguous. The CDR3 is 13 amino acids. V was clipped by 5 bases and J by 4 bases, with 11 bases between them. The germline gives CDR1 MNHNY, CDR2 SVGAGI (reference sequence). Here the CDR3 DNA reads TGTGCCAGCAGTCCCGGGGTTGGCTATGGCTACACCTTC. It is translated as CASSPGVGYGYTF.

The rearrangement links TRBV10-2 to TRBJ2-1; D gene uncertain. The length of the CDR3 is 13 residues. In germline, CDR1 is WSHSY, CDR2 SAAADI. V was cut by 6 bases and J by 4 bases, with 10 bases left in between. Here the CDR3 DNA reads TGCGCCAGCAGCTTCACAGAATACAATGAGCAGTTCTTC. This gives the protein CASSFTEYNEQFF.

This clone has just one count. The rearrangement links TRBV28 to TRBJ1-2; the D gene is possibly TRBD1 (6 bases). Germline V gene data show CDR1 as MDHEN and CDR2 as SYDVKM. CDR3 length: 13 residues. The germline V and J ends were trimmed by 10 bases and 8 bases, with 20 bases remaining between them. The CDR3 bases are TGTGCCACCTTAAGAGTGGGGGCGCGGGGCTACACCTTC. This translates into CATLRVGARGYTF.

The chain recombines TRBV18 with TRBJ1-1; 11 positions agree with TRBD1. Trimming removed 2 bases from V and 4 bases from J; junction bases left unmatched: 3. CDR1 is KGHSH and CDR2 is LQKENI in the germline V gene. The CDR3 sequence is 15 residues long. CDR3 nucleotide sequence: TGTGCCAGCTCACCAAAAGGACAGGGGGCCACTGAAGCTTTCTTT. This encodes CASSPKGQGATEAFF.

This clone has just one count. This chain connects TRBV10-3 to TRBJ2-2; D possibly corresponds to TRBD2 (5 bases). Germline CDR1 ENHRY, CDR2 SYGVKD. The CDR3 is 15 residues long. V was cut by 8 bases and J by 0 bases, with 13 bases left in between. The CDR3 is CAIGNGVANTGELFF. CDR3 DNA sequence: TGTGCCATCGGTAACGGGGTGGCGAACACCGGGGAGCTGTTTTTT.

This chain connects TRBV7-3 to TRBJ2-5, with 9 bases fitting TRBD1. Germline CDR1 is SGHTA and CDR2 is FQGTGA. The V gene end was trimmed by 4 bases and the J gene end by 4 bases; junction bases not matched to a gene: 7. The CDR3 contains 15 residues. CDR3 DNA sequence: TGTGCCAGCAGCTCACAGGGGGCTCCGGCAGAGACCCAGTACTTC. It codes for CASSSQGAPAETQYF.

The rearrangement joins TRBV7-9 to TRBJ1-2, with TRBD1 identical over 7 bases. There are 14 residues in the CDR3. Trimming took 7 bases from V and 4 from J; bases not matched to a gene: 9. The germline V gene has CDR1 SEHNR and CDR2 FQNEAQ (reference sequence). DNA for the CDR3: TGTGCCAGCAACGACAGGGATCGGCTCTATGGCTACACCTTC. This gives the protein CASNDRDRLYGYTF.

The chain combines TRBV24-1 with TRBJ2-1; TRBD1 agrees at 7 bases. With V trimmed by 4 bases and J by 6 bases, 5 bases remained unmatched. This CDR3 spans 14 amino acids. Germline loops: CDR1 KGHDR, CDR2 SFDVKD. Written as DNA, the CDR3 is TGTGCCACCAGTGACCCGACAGGGCCCAATGAGCAGTTCTTC. Translation: CATSDPTGPNEQFF.

This clone was observed once. The V gene is TRBV21-1, the J gene TRBJ2-7; the D call of TRBD2 is as the table states it, not checked on the DNA. TRBV21-1 is a known pseudogene. This CDR3 region has 19 residues. The DNA for the CDR3 is TGTGCCAGCAGCAAGTTATTGTTAGCGGTCTCAAATCGATCCTACGAGCAGTACGTC. It yields the protein CASSKLLLAVSNRSYEQYV.

The genes are TRBV11-2 and TRBJ1-1; D not resolved. Trimming took off 0 bases at V and 3 bases at J, with 8 bases between the two ends. CDR1 SGHAT and CDR2 FQNNGV come from the germline V gene. The CDR3 has 14 residues. Here the CDR3 reads CASSLDGRDTEAFF. The CDR3 nucleotides are TGTGCCAGCAGCTTAGATGGGAGAGACACTGAAGCTTTCTTT.

The chain uses TRBV5-1 and TRBJ2-1; 7 positions match TRBD2. The length of the CDR3 is 14 residues. Germline V gene lookup returns CDR1 SGHRS and CDR2 YFSETQ. With V trimmed by 4 bases and J by 6 bases, 7 bases remained unmatched. The CDR3 nucleotides read TGCGCCAGCAGCCGCGGACTAGGAACCAATGAGCAGTTCTTC. Encoded protein: CASSRGLGTNEQFF.

This clone was observed a handful of times. The rearrangement uses TRBV19 and TRBJ1-6; 7 bases are shared with TRBD1. Unmatched junction bases numbered 12, after V lost 9 bases and J lost 1 base. This CDR3 is 17 amino acids long. CDR1 and CDR2 from the germline V gene are LNHDA and SQIVND (reference sequence). CDR3 amino acids: CASAPTGISSYNSPLHF. DNA for the CDR3: TGTGCCAGCGCCCCGACAGGGATAAGTTCCTATAATTCACCCCTCCACTTT.

The rearrangement uses TRBV5-5 and TRBJ1-6; unclear D gene. Per the germline V gene, CDR1 is SGHKS and CDR2 is YYEKEE (reference sequence). The CDR3 has 14 residues. V lost 5 bases, J lost 0 bases, and 6 bases lay in between. In DNA, the CDR3 is TGTGCCAGCAGTTCCAGCTCCTATAATTCACCCCTCCACTTT. Amino acids: CASSSSSYNSPLHF.

V and J are TRBV5-4 and TRBJ2-3; D is unclear. The CDR3 is 15 residues long. Looked up from germline, CDR1 is SGHNT and CDR2 is YYREEE (reference sequence). V was trimmed by 3 bases and J by 0 bases, leaving 11 bases between them. The CDR3 is CASSSSTMSTDTQYF. CDR3 sequence (DNA): TGTGCCAGCAGCTCCTCCACTATGAGCACAGATACGCAGTATTTT.

This CDR3 reads CASSEIGVNTEAFF. The CDR3 DNA reads as TGTGCCAGCAGTGAAATAGGAGTGAACACTGAAGCTTTCTTT. V is TRBV6-1 and J is TRBJ1-1; D gene unclear. Trimming took 2 bases from V and 0 from J, leaving 7 bases between them. The CDR3 is 14 amino acids. The germline V gene has CDR1 MNHNS and CDR2 SASEGT.

J is TRBJ1-2 and V is TRBV7-8; D is unclear. Between the trimmed V and J ends, which lost 0 bases and 10 bases, there was a span of 15 bases. Per the germline V gene, CDR1 is SGHVS and CDR2 is FQNEAQ. The CDR3 has 14 amino acids. The CDR3 is CASSLALRPMVYTF. DNA of the CDR3: TGTGCCAGCAGCTTAGCCCTTCGCCCTATGGTCTACACCTTC.

V is TRBV28 and J is TRBJ1-2, with 7 positions matching TRBD1. In germline, CDR1 is MDHEN, CDR2 SYDVKM. The trim removed 5 bases at V and 6 bases at J, leaving 9 bases unmatched. The CDR3 covers 14 residues. DNA of the CDR3: TGTGCCAGCAGTCCCCCAGGGGGAAGTAATGGCTACACCTTC. Translating it yields CASSPPGGSNGYTF.